A single sample is the source of the 25 T cell receptor beta chains below, sequenced in a study of blood T cell repertoires in COVID-19. Only in-frame clones appear in the TCRdb table, and some are missing; sequencing was by immunoSEQ multiplex PCR. The sample comprises more than 95,000 clones, approximately 81% of which are singletons, and approximately 35% rests with the top ten. Sequenced input: peripheral blood. Source of these receptors: a man aged 40-55 years with active or convalescent COVID-19.

This clone was observed a single time. This chain links TRBV4-1 with TRBJ1-5; 7 bases line up with TRBD1. The CDR3 runs to 14 residues. Germline trimming cut 4 bases from V and 7 bases from J; bases unmatched to any gene: 7. In germline, CDR1 is MGHRA, CDR2 YSYEKL. CDR3 amino acids: CASSPPSGGQPQHF. The CDR3, as DNA: TGCGCCAGCAGCCCCCCCTCAGGGGGACAGCCCCAGCATTTT.

The chain has TRBV5-1 and TRBJ2-3, with TRBD1 matching over 7 bases. Germline CDR1 is SGHRS and CDR2 is YFSETQ. J was trimmed by 4 bases and V by 0 bases; bases with no gene match: 2. The CDR3 runs to 14 residues. The CDR3 spells CASSLGQGADTQYF. The CDR3 DNA reads TGCGCCAGCAGCTTGGGACAGGGAGCAGATACGCAGTATTTT.

The rearrangement uses TRBV6-1 and TRBJ1-2; 7 nucleotides align to TRBD1. V lost 3 bases to trimming and J lost 3 bases; unmatched junction nucleotides: 4. Germline values: CDR1 MNHNS, CDR2 SASEGT. The CDR3 is made up of 14 amino acids. The CDR3 is CASSEDRWDYGYTF. In DNA form, the CDR3 reads TGTGCCAGCAGTGAGGACAGGTGGGACTATGGCTACACCTTC.

V and J are TRBV7-2 and TRBJ1-1; tentatively, D is TRBD1 (6 bases). The germline CDR1 and CDR2 sequences are SGHTA and FQGNSA. V was clipped by 5 bases and J by 4 bases, with 8 bases between them. The CDR3 loop spans 12 amino acids. CDR3 nucleotide sequence: TGTGCCAGCAGCGGGACACTCACTGAAGCTTTCTTT. Its translation is CASSGTLTEAFF.

The CDR3, as DNA: TGTGCCAGCAGGGGACCGGGACAGGGATCCTACGAGCAGTACTTC. This translates into CASRGPGQGSYEQYF. The chain carries TRBV28 and TRBJ2-7; 9 bases fit TRBD1. The CDR3 is 15 amino acids. The trim removed 6 bases at V and 1 base at J, leaving 7 bases unmatched. Germline V lookup: CDR1 MDHEN, CDR2 SYDVKM.

The chain links TRBV7-3 to TRBJ2-4, with 9 bases fitting TRBD1. The CDR3 contains 13 residues. The trim removed 6 bases at V and 11 bases at J, leaving 8 bases unmatched. CDR1 SGHTA and CDR2 FQGTGA come from the germline V gene. As DNA, the CDR3 is TGTGCCAGCAGTCAGATGGGACAGGGAGTTCAGTACTTC. It codes for CASSQMGQGVQYF.

V usage is TRBV7-9 and J usage is TRBJ1-1, with 12 bases fitting TRBD1. Germline CDR1 SEHNR, CDR2 FQNEAQ (reference sequence). The ends lost 6 bases at V and 4 bases at J; junction bases unmatched: 9. The CDR3 covers 16 residues. For the CDR3, the DNA is TGTGCCAGCAGTCAACCGGGACAGGGGGCAATCACTGAAGCTTTCTTT. Protein product: CASSQPGQGAITEAFF.

The gene calls are TRBV30 and TRBJ1-1, with D possibly matching TRBD1 (5 bases). The CDR3 contains 15 residues. Trimming left V 3 bases short and J 3 bases short, with 17 bases between. Germline CDR1 and CDR2: GTSNPN and SVGIG (reference sequence). The CDR3 is CAWRALGGRYTEAFF. CDR3 coding DNA: TGTGCCTGGAGGGCCCTCGGGGGGAGGTACACTGAAGCTTTCTTT.

The chain links TRBV4-1 to TRBJ2-1, with 7 bases identical to TRBD1. V was pared by 1 base and J by 3 bases, with 3 bases of the junction left unmatched. The CDR3 has 15 residues. The germline V gene encodes CDR1 MGHRA and CDR2 YSYEKL. CDR3 protein: CASSQAGTDYNEQFF. For the CDR3, the DNA is TGCGCCAGCAGCCAAGCTGGGACAGACTACAATGAGCAGTTCTTC.

The V and J genes are TRBV7-9 and TRBJ2-5, with no clear D. This CDR3 is 15 amino acids long. V was trimmed by 1 base and J by 4 bases, leaving 13 bases between them. Germline assignment: CDR1 SEHNR and CDR2 FQNEAQ (reference sequence). The CDR3 DNA follows: TGTGCCAGCAGCTTAGACCTCGAGAGAGGAGAGACCCAGTACTTC. Translation gives CASSLDLERGETQYF. Full variable domain (missing parts from reference TRBV7-9 and TRBJ2-5): DTGVSQNPRHKITKRGQNVTFRCDPISEHNRLYWYRQTLGQGPEFLTYFQNEAQLEKSRLLSDRFSAERPKGSFSTLEIQRTEQGDSAMYLCASSLDLERGETQYFGPGTRLLVL.

V usage is TRBV24-1 and J usage is TRBJ2-1, with D possibly matching TRBD2 (5 bases). The ends were cut back, 2 bases at V and 5 bases at J, with 15 bases in the middle. The CDR3 is made up of 16 amino acids. The germline V gene encodes CDR1 KGHDR and CDR2 SFDVKD. The CDR3 reads CATSDSEVMSDNEQFF. CDR3 DNA sequence: TGTGCCACCAGTGATTCGGAGGTTATGTCGGACAATGAGCAGTTCTTC.

The V call is TRBV9, the J call TRBJ2-1, with TRBD1 matching 10 bases. The germline V gene encodes CDR1 SGDLS and CDR2 YYNGEE. This CDR3 has 14 amino acids. V was pared by 4 bases and J by 7 bases, with 5 bases of the junction left unmatched. The CDR3 DNA follows: TGTGCCAGCAGCCCTCCGGGACAGGGGAATGAGCAGTTCTTC. It is translated as CASSPPGQGNEQFF.

This sequence joins TRBV10-3 and TRBJ1-3; TRBD1 aligns across 7 bases. Germline loops: CDR1 ENHRY, CDR2 SYGVKD. J gave up 4 bases and V 9 bases, and 24 bases lay outside the gene matches. The CDR3 is made up of 19 amino acids. CDR3 sequence: CAISPGSTKTGSGGNTIYF. CDR3 nucleotides: TGTGCCATTTCCCCCGGATCGACCAAGACAGGGTCGGGAGGAAACACCATATATTTT.

This clone was counted many times. For the CDR3, the DNA is TGTGCCAGCAGCCAAGACCGGTTATCCTACAATGAGCAGTTCTTC. This gives the protein CASSQDRLSYNEQFF. This sequence joins TRBV3-1 (or the pseudogene TRBV3-2) and TRBJ2-1; no clear D gene. CDR3 length equals 15 residues. Per the germline V gene, CDR1 is LGHDT and CDR2 is YNNKEL (reference sequence). The ends were cut back, 0 bases at V and 1 base at J, with 7 bases in the middle.

This clone is a singleton in its sample. The rearrangement joins TRBV5-1 to TRBJ2-7; weak D call: TRBD1 (5 bases). This CDR3 region has 13 residues. Trimming pared 0 bases from V and 3 bases from J, leaving 7 bases between. CDR1 is SGHRS, CDR2 YFSETQ, per germline. The CDR3 DNA is TGCGCCAGCAGCTTGGCAGGGAACTACGAGCAGTACTTC. Its translation: CASSLAGNYEQYF.

The chain employs TRBV30 and TRBJ1-2, with 9 bases identical to TRBD1. The V gene's germline CDR1 is GTSNPN and CDR2 SVGIG (reference sequence). The CDR3 is 16 residues long. With V trimmed by 1 base and J by 3 bases, 9 bases remained unmatched. CDR3 in amino acids: CAWSAVPTGGHYGYTF. CDR3 in DNA: TGTGCCTGGAGTGCGGTGCCAACAGGGGGCCACTATGGCTACACCTTC.

CDR3 coding DNA: TGCAGCGTGGCCACAGGGGGTTATGGCTACACCTTC. It yields the protein CSVATGGYGYTF. This sequence joins TRBV29-1 and TRBJ1-2; TRBD1 matches at 8 bases. The CDR3 contains 12 residues. The junction had 5 bases not matched to a gene; V was cut back by 6 bases and J by 5 bases. CDR1 is SQVTM and CDR2 is ANQGSEA in the germline V gene.

This chain links TRBV7-2 with TRBJ1-1; TRBD1 is a possible D gene (5 bases). This CDR3 has 18 amino acids. Germline V gene data show CDR1 as SGHTA and CDR2 as FQGNSA. V dropped 2 bases and J dropped 0 bases, with 19 bases sitting between them. The CDR3 loop reads CASSLIRFGGDLNTEAFF. The CDR3 DNA reads TGTGCCAGCAGCTTAATCCGTTTCGGGGGGGACCTGAACACTGAAGCTTTCTTT.

The chain carries TRBV9 and TRBJ2-5; 7 bases line up with TRBD1. This CDR3 comprises 15 residues. Germline V gives CDR1 SGDLS, CDR2 YYNGEE. Trimming cost V 3 bases and J 1 base; bases outside gene matches: 6. For the CDR3, the DNA is TGTGCCAGCAGCGCCGTGACAGGGAGCCAAGAGACCCAGTACTTC. As protein: CASSAVTGSQETQYF.

J is TRBJ1-5 and V is TRBV5-3; 8 bases fit TRBD1. TRBV5-3 is classed as an ORF, of uncertain function. This CDR3 contains 17 residues. Trimming removed 3 bases from V and 3 bases from J; junction bases left unmatched: 11. The CDR3 DNA reads as TGTGCCAGAAGCTACGCACAGGGGGAGGTCGACAATCAGCCCCAGCATTTT. Translated, it gives CARSYAQGEVDNQPQHF.

This clone appeared a few times. The genes are TRBV18 and TRBJ2-1; 9 bases line up with TRBD2. The CDR3 extends over 14 amino acids. CDR1 KGHSH and CDR2 LQKENI come from the germline V gene. The J segment lost 6 bases and the V segment lost 0 bases, leaving 0 bases of the junction unmatched. DNA of the CDR3: TGTGCCAGCTCACCACCGACTAGCGGCAATGAGCAGTTCTTC. Its protein is CASSPPTSGNEQFF.

This clone showed up just a few times. The genes are TRBV3-1 (or the pseudogene TRBV3-2) and TRBJ2-2; 10 bases are shared with TRBD1. The germline CDR1 and CDR2 sequences are LGHDT and YNNKEL (reference sequence). Trimming at V came to 3 bases and at J to 7 bases, leaving 11 bases not matched to a gene. The CDR3 runs to 17 residues. The CDR3 reads CASSHPGGTGVNGELFF. As DNA, the CDR3 is TGTGCCAGCAGCCATCCCGGGGGGACAGGGGTAAACGGGGAGCTGTTTTTT.

This sequence joins TRBV5-5 and TRBJ2-7, with D perhaps matching TRBD1 (6 bases). Trimming stripped 0 bases from V and 0 bases from J, with 10 bases between. The CDR3 contains 15 residues. Germline lookup yields CDR1 SGHKS and CDR2 YYEKEE (reference sequence). CDR3 nucleotides: TGTGCCAGCAGCTTGGCCTGGACAGCCTCCTACGAGCAGTACTTC. Translating it yields CASSLAWTASYEQYF.

The chain employs TRBV9 and TRBJ2-1; 8 bases are a match to TRBD2. CDR3 length: 14 residues. V lost 0 bases and J lost 9; bases outside the gene matches: 5. CDR1 and CDR2 (germline): SGDLS, YYNGEE. As DNA, the CDR3 is TGTGCCAGCAGCGTAGTGGGAGCGGGGGTTGAGCAGTTCTTC. This translates into CASSVVGAGVEQFF.

The V call is TRBV5-1, the J call TRBJ2-7, with D maybe TRBD1 (6 bases). Germline V gene data show CDR1 as SGHRS and CDR2 as YFSETQ. V dropped 0 bases and J dropped 6 bases, with 13 bases sitting between them. The length of the CDR3 is 14 residues. The CDR3 sequence: CASSLDPLRGEQYF. Written as DNA, the CDR3 is TGCGCCAGCAGCTTGGACCCACTCAGGGGCGAGCAGTACTTC.